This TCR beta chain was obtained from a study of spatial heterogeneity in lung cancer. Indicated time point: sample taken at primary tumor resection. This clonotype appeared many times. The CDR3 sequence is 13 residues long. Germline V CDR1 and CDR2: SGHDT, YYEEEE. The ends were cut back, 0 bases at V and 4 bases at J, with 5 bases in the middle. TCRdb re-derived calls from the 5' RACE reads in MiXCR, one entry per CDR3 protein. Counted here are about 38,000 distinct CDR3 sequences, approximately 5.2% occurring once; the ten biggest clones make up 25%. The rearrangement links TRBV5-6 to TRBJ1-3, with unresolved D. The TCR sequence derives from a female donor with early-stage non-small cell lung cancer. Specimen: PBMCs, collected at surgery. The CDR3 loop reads CASSLGQGNTIYF. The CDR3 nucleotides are TGTGCCAGCAGCTTGGGTCAGGGAAACACCATATATTTT.